The 10 T cell receptor beta chains below were found in one sample sequenced in a study of blood T cells in healthy people across ages. The use of a sample-barcoded 5' primer and a J-beta primer mix characterized a second PCR of roughly 7 to 12 cycles. TCRdb ran MiXCR on the 5' RACE reads and lists one entry per CDR3 protein. The table records over 1.5 million distinct CDR3 sequences, approximately 50% of them present only once. Sequencing was carried out using blood. The receptors shown here come from a woman between 40 and 55 years old in good health.

The V call is TRBV4-3, the J call TRBJ1-1, with D possibly TRBD1 on 5 matching bases. This CDR3 is built from 15 residues. Trimming shortened V by 0 bases and J by 0 bases, and 8 bases separated the two germline ends. Germline V CDR1 and CDR2: LGHNA, YSLEER. DNA of the CDR3: TGCGCCAGCAGCCAAGATCAGGGCATGAACACTGAAGCTTTCTTT. Translating gives CASSQDQGMNTEAFF.

The chain recombines TRBV10-3 with TRBJ1-2; TRBD1 matches at 8 bases. With 4 bases clipped from V and 0 bases from J, the junction kept 10 bases outside the gene matches. This CDR3 spans 17 amino acids. Germline assignment: CDR1 ENHRY and CDR2 SYGVKD. CDR3 region: CAISGGARQGTNYGYTF. The CDR3 region has the DNA TGTGCCATCAGTGGCGGGGCTCGACAGGGGACTAACTATGGCTACACCTTC.

Points on this clonotype: One junction end does not reproduce the germline sequence, and a read error may be involved. The CDR3 sequence: CASSYGQAVGGHTF. CDR3 nucleotide sequence: TGCGCCAGCAGCTACGGACAGGCTGTTGGTGGCCACACCTTC. The chain uses TRBV5-1 and TRBJ1-2, with 7 bases matching TRBD1. Germline CDR1 and CDR2: SGHRS and YFSETQ. The CDR3 runs to 14 residues.

This chain links TRBV18 with TRBJ1-2, with 8 bases aligning to TRBD1. The CDR3 length is 14 residues. CDR1 is KGHSH, CDR2 LQKENI, per germline. J lost 6 bases, V lost 1 base, and 4 bases had no gene match. CDR3 in DNA: TGTGCCAGCTCACCACGAGACAGGGGTGATGGCTACACCTTC. It is translated as CASSPRDRGDGYTF.

This clonotype was found a few times. The CDR3 region is CASSSSGARTDTQYF. The DNA of the CDR3 is TGTGCCAGCAGTTCCTCCGGGGCCCGCACAGATACGCAGTATTTT. This chain connects TRBV28 to TRBJ2-3; D possibly matches TRBD1 or TRBD2 (5 bases each). The V end lost 4 bases, the J end lost 1 base, and 12 bases lay between the germline ends. The germline CDR1 and CDR2 sequences are MDHEN and SYDVKM. The CDR3 is 15 residues long.

This clonotype was seen once. The chain is built from TRBV7-2 and TRBJ1-2; no definite D call. The CDR3 covers 16 residues. The V end was cut by 5 bases, the J end by 0 bases, with 16 bases between. CDR1 is SGHTA, CDR2 FQGNSA, per germline. In DNA form, the CDR3 reads TGTGCCAGCAGCCCCCAAACTGGGGTGACTAACTATGGCTACACCTTC. Translation gives CASSPQTGVTNYGYTF. The variable domain in full, with the rest retrieved from reference TRBV7-2 and TRBJ1-2, is GAGVSQSPSNKVTEKGKDVELRCDPISGHTALYWYRQSLGQGLEFLIYFQGNSAPDKSGLPSDRFSAERTGGSVSTLTIQRTQQEDSAVYLCASSPQTGVTNYGYTFGSGTRLTVV.

The sample holds one count of this clonotype. The V and J genes are TRBV28 and TRBJ2-2; TRBD1 is a possible D gene (5 bases). This CDR3 has 15 amino acids. The germline V and J ends were trimmed by 3 bases and 5 bases, with 13 bases remaining between them. The V gene's germline CDR1 is MDHEN and CDR2 SYDVKM. The CDR3 DNA reads TGTGCCAGCAGTTTTCCCCAGGGAAAAACCGGGGAGCTGTTTTTT. This translates into CASSFPQGKTGELFF.

The V and J genes are TRBV6-5 and TRBJ1-6; D gene unclear. The germline V gene encodes CDR1 MNHEY and CDR2 SVGAGI. The CDR3 spans 17 residues. Trimming cost V 0 bases and J 6 bases, with 15 bases left between them. The CDR3 protein is CASSYSSSGQTNSPLHF. The CDR3 nucleotides read TGTGCCAGCAGTTACTCGAGTAGCGGGCAGACTAATTCACCCCTCCACTTT.

The rearrangement uses TRBV11-2 and TRBJ2-1, with D perhaps TRBD2 (5 bases). The germline V gene has CDR1 SGHAT and CDR2 FQNNGV. The CDR3 is 16 amino acids. V lost 5 bases and J 2 bases, leaving 16 bases between the germline ends. The CDR3 protein is CASSPPRGLTYNEQFF. The CDR3 DNA reads TGTGCCAGCAGCCCCCCCCGTGGACTGACCTACAATGAGCAGTTCTTC.

This chain joins TRBV7-2 and TRBJ2-5; no clear D gene. This CDR3 has 17 residues. Germline assignment: CDR1 SGHTA and CDR2 FQGNSA. The V gene lost 2 bases and the J gene lost 5 bases, with 21 bases spanning the gap. The CDR3 sequence: CASSLIGPQVNGETQYF. DNA for the CDR3: TGTGCCAGCAGCTTAATTGGCCCCCAGGTGAACGGGGAGACCCAGTACTTC. Filled out from reference TRBV7-2 and TRBJ2-5, the complete variable domain reads GAGVSQSPSNKVTEKGKDVELRCDPISGHTALYWYRQSLGQGLEFLIYFQGNSAPDKSGLPSDRFSAERTGGSVSTLTIQRTQQEDSAVYLCASSLIGPQVNGETQYFGPGTRLLVL.